This T cell receptor (beta chain) originates from a study of CD8 T cells in Susac syndrome (dated by TCRdb to about 2019). For context, the study as a whole: The study used repertoire sequencing to test whether antigen drove CD8+ T cell activation and differentiation in Susac syndrome. The study compared CD8+ T cell repertoire clonality among about a dozen healthy donors, some 14 Susac syndrome patients and 15 multiple sclerosis patients. Results and caveats for the whole study, not just this receptor: The study acknowledged that relatively few individuals were included in the TCR sequencing and HLA analysis.

RNA was extracted with the RNeasy kit and 0.5 to 1 ug was reverse transcribed using random hexamers. The immunoSEQ multiplex PCR assay, covering 54 Vbeta and 13 Jbeta segments, was used to amplify TCR beta CDR3 regions. To correct PCR amplification bias, a synthetic template baseline was used for both primer optimization and computational correction. As for how the authors treated the data: Reads were annotated to V, D and J genes according to IMGT and were analyzed with immunoSEQ Analyzer, with only productive sequences retained. Clonality was computed as one minus Shannon entropy normalized by log2 of the number of productive unique sequences. For each patient and control, public and private clones were evaluated among the 100 most prevalent clones. Clones were defined as Susac-specific if absent from the healthy and MS cohorts, from over a thousand published viral clones and from other ImmuneACCESS disease sequences. In-frame beta chains were kept once TCRdb had trimmed the public reads at Q25 with fastp and called clones with MiXCR. Each CDR3 protein appears once, grouped with its most common genes and DNA. TCRdb, rather than the study authors, made the V and J calls. This sample gives 100,000 to 150,000 distinct CDR3 sequences in total; approximately 93% of them show up just once. Clones ranked in the top ten supply roughly 0.32% of the sample.

Turning to this clonotype: It has no known antigen specificity. Base qualities are not recorded, but no much larger clone differs from it by a single base.

Via the germline V gene, CDR1 is SQVTM and CDR2 ANQGSEA. From the cysteine through the phenylalanine, the CDR3 covers 11 amino acids. This entry keeps only the CDR3 DNA: 33 bases, framed from base 1. Trimming removed 6 bases from V and 3 bases from J, leaving 9 bases between the germline ends. Peripheral blood CD8+ and CD4+ T cells from healthy donors, Susac syndrome patients and multiple sclerosis patients were profiled by high-throughput TCR beta sequencing. The multiple sclerosis controls were treatment-naive patients who had stable or active relapsing-remitting disease and met the revised McDonald criteria. CD8+ TEMRA cells were enriched by FACS, while bulk CD8+ and CD4+ T cells were purified by magnetic negative isolation. Blood was drawn into EDTA tubes, processed within 24 hours, and PBMCs were isolated by density gradient centrifugation. PBMCs destined for TCR sequencing were cryopreserved in liquid nitrogen and later thawed in a 37 °C water bath. The sorted or isolated CD4+, CD8+ and CD8+ TEMRA cells had a purity of 90% or higher.

This receptor chain uses TRBV29-1 and TRBJ2-7; a confident D gene designation cannot be given. The sequence came from a human donor with multiple sclerosis. Sequencing used CD8+ T cells from PBMCs. The DNA sequence is given as TGCAGCGTGGAACAACGCTACGAGCAGTACTTC. Its coded protein is CSVEQRYEQYF.